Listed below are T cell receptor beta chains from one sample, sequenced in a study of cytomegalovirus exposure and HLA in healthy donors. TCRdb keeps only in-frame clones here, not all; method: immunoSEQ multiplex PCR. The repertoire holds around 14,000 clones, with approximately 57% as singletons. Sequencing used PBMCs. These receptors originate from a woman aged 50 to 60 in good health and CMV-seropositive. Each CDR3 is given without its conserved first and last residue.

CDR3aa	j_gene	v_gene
ASSYWGPNQPQH	TRBJ1-5	TRBV6-5
SVDGGGYNEQF	TRBJ2-1	TRBV29-1
ACNRGNTEAF	TRBJ1-1	TRBV30
ASIPGLASREQY	TRBJ2-7	TRBV2
ASSGKTDEAF	TRBJ1-1	TRBV9
ASSSRVTGANVLT	TRBJ2-6	TRBV11-2
ATEGAATEAF	TRBJ1-1	TRBV6-1
ASSLGGHQPQH	TRBJ1-5	TRBV7-2
ASSSRGPGTEAF	TRBJ1-1	TRBV6-5
ASSVSGSGTQY	TRBJ2-5	TRBV9
ASSGGPDGYT	TRBJ1-2	TRBV9
ASSQVGQGRYNEQF	TRBJ2-1	TRBV4-1
ASSASPTGTQY	TRBJ2-5	TRBV10-2
ASKRQGLSGANVLT	TRBJ2-6	TRBV7-8
AWIRVVAF	TRBJ1-1	TRBV30
ASSGQGIGETQY	TRBJ2-5	TRBV28
AWGGSKTGMSNQPQH	TRBJ1-5	TRBV30
ASNSLARSYNEQF	TRBJ2-1	TRBV6-5
SVGIDNHRGYT	TRBJ1-2	TRBV29-1
AWSTQGNEQF	TRBJ2-1	TRBV30
AWRQGNYGYT	TRBJ1-2	TRBV30
AWSFGGGQPQH	TRBJ1-5	TRBV30
ASSHGEAGLSYEQY	TRBJ2-7	TRBV7-8